This T cell receptor (beta chain) was obtained from a study of T-cell memory formation after mild COVID-19. TCRdb ran MiXCR on the 5' RACE reads and lists one entry per CDR3 protein. This sample carries approximately 240,000 distinct CDR3 sequences, around 15% of them seen once, and the ten largest clones take approximately 3.5%. This clonotype was picked up a small number of times. The CDR3 covers 15 residues. V was cut by 0 bases and J by 3 bases, with 13 bases left in between. The germline V gene has CDR1 SGHRS and CDR2 YFSETQ. The source is a man aged 18 to 30 who had mild COVID-19 (a few samples of this study predate the infection). Cell type and time point are not known. This chain connects TRBV5-1 to TRBJ2-7, with D perhaps TRBD1 (5 bases). The sample comprised PBMCs or a T cell subset sorted from them (not recorded which). CDR3 loop: CASSLGQGTSYEQYV. The CDR3, as DNA: TGCGCCAGCAGCTTGGGGCAGGGAACAAGCTACGAGCAGTACGTC.